The 3 T cell receptor beta chains below all came from one sample that was sequenced in a study of early T cells in non-severe SARS-CoV-2 infection. MiXCR, run by TCRdb on the 5' RACE reads, gives a single entry per CDR3 protein. The sample yields roughly 40,000 distinct CDR3 sequences, approximately 6.2% seen once. Sequences were derived from whole blood, sampled at baseline. Receptors were obtained from an adult who was a healthcare worker with PCR-confirmed SARS-CoV-2 infection or an uninfected control (not recorded which).

The chain combines TRBV11-2 with TRBJ2-7, with 13 nucleotides matching TRBD2. Germline V gives CDR1 SGHAT, CDR2 FQNNGV. CDR3 length: 15 residues. The V gene end was trimmed by 6 bases and the J gene end by 5 bases; junction bases not matched to a gene: 7. This CDR3 is CASSNRTSGGHEQYF. The CDR3 bases are TGTGCCAGCAGTAACCGGACTAGCGGGGGTCACGAGCAGTACTTC. The full variable domain, its missing parts supplied by reference TRBV11-2 and TRBJ2-7, is EAGVAQSPRYKIIEKRQSVAFWCNPISGHATLYWYQQILGQGPKLLIQFQNNGVVDDSQLPKDRFSAERLKGVDSTLKIQPAKLEDSAVYLCASSNRTSGGHEQYFGPGTRLTVT.

The chain is built from TRBV28 and TRBJ1-2; D not resolved. There are 12 residues in the CDR3. Germline V gives CDR1 MDHEN, CDR2 SYDVKM. The ends were cut back, 1 base at V and 2 bases at J, with 2 bases in the middle. The CDR3 nucleotides are TGTGCCAGCAGTTTATCCAACTATGGCTACACCTTC. Its translation: CASSLSNYGYTF.

This clonotype was counted ten times or more. The chain is built from TRBV20-1 and TRBJ1-6, with D unclear. The CDR3 extends over 15 amino acids. Looked up from germline, CDR1 is DFQATT and CDR2 is SNEGSKA (reference sequence). Trimming left V 4 bases short and J 5 bases short, with 15 bases between. Here the CDR3 reads CSAKPTGPDNSPLHF. The CDR3 nucleotides read TGCAGTGCTAAACCCACCGGGCCCGATAATTCACCCCTCCACTTT.